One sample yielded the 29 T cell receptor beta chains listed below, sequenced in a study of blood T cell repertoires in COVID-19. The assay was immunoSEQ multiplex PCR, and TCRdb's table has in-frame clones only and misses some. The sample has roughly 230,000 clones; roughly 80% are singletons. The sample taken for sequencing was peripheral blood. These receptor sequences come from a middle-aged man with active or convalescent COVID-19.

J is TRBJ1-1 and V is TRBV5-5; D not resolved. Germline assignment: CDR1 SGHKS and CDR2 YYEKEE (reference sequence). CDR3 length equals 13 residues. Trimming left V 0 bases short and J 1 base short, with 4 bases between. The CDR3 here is CASSLGPNTEAFF. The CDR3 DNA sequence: TGTGCCAGCAGCTTGGGGCCGAACACTGAAGCTTTCTTT.

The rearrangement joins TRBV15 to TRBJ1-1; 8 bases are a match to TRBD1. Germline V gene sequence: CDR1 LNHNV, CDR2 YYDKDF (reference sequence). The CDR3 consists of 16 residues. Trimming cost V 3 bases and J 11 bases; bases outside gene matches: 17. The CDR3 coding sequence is TGTGCCACCAGCAGCTTTTTGGGGCAGGGGGCCCCCTACGCTTTCTTT. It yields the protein CATSSFLGQGAPYAFF.

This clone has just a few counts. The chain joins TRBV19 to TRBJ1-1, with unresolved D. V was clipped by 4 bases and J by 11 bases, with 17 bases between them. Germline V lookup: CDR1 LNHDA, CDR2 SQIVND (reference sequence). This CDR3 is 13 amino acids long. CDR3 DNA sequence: TGTGCCAGTAGTACCCTAGAGCAATCTGTTGCTTTCTTT. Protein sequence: CASSTLEQSVAFF.

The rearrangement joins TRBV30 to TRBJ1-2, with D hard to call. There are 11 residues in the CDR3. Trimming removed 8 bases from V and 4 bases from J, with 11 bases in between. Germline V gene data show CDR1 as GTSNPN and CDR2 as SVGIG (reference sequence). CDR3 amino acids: CALGASYGYTF. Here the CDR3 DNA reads TGTGCCCTGGGAGCTAGCTATGGCTACACCTTC.

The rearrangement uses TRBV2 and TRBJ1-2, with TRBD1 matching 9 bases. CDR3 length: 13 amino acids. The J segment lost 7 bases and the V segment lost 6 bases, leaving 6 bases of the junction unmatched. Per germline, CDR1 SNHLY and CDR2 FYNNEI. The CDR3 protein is CASSEQGARGYTF. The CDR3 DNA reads TGTGCCAGCAGCGAACAGGGGGCCCGTGGCTACACCTTC.

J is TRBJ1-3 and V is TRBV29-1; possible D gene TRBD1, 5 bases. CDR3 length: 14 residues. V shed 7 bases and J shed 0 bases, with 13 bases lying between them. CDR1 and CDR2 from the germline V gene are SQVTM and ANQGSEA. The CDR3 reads CSASPGISGNTIYF. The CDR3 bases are TGCAGCGCCTCCCCAGGGATCTCTGGAAACACCATATATTTT.

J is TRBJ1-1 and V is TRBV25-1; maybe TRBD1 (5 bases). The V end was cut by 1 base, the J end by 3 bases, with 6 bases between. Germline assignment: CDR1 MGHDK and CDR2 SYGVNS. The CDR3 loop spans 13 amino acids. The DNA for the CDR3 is TGTGCCAGCAGTGAATCAGGGTACACTGAAGCTTTCTTT. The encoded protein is CASSESGYTEAFF. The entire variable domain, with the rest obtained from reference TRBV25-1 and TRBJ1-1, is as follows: EADIYQTPRYLVIGTGKKITLECSQTMGHDKMYWYQQDPGMELHLIHYSYGVNSTEKGDLSSESTVSRIRTEHFPLTLESARPSHTSQYLCASSESGYTEAFFGQGTRLTVV.

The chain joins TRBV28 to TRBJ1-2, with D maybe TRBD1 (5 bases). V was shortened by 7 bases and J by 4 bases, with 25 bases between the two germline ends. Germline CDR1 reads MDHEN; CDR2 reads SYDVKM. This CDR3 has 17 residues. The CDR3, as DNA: TGTGCCAGCACCGGGACTCGACTAGGGAATTCTGCCTATGGCTACACCTTC. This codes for CASTGTRLGNSAYGYTF.

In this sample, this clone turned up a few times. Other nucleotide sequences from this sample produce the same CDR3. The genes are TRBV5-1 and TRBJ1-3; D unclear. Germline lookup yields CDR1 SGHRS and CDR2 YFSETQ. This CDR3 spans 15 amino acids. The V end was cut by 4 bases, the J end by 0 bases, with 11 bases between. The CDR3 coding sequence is TGCGCCAGCAGCCGCGACACTAGCTCTGGAAACACCATATATTTT. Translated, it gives CASSRDTSSGNTIYF.

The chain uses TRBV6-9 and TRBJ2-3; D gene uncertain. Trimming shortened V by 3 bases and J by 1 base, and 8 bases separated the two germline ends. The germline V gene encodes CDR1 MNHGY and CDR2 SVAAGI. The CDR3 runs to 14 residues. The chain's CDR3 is CASSYVSRTDTQYF. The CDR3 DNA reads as TGTGCCAGCAGTTACGTGAGTCGCACAGATACGCAGTATTTT.

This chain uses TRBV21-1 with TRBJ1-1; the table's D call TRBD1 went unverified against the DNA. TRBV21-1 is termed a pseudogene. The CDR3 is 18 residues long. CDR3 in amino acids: CASSKRKGRQGENTEAFF. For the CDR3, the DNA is TGTGCCAGCAGCAAAAGGAAGGGACGACAGGGCGAGAACACTGAAGCTTTCTTT.

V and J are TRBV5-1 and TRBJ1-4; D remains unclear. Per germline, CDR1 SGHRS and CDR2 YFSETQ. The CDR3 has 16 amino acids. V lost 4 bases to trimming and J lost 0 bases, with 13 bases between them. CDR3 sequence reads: CASSPSSTATNEKLFF. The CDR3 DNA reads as TGCGCCAGCAGCCCAAGTAGTACGGCAACTAATGAAAAACTGTTTTTT.

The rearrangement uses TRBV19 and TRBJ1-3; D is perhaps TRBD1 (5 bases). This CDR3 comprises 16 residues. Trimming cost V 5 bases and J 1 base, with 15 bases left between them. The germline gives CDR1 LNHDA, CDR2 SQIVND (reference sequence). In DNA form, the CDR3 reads TGTGCCAGTAGTCTTTATTTGACAGATTCTGGAAACACCATATATTTT. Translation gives CASSLYLTDSGNTIYF.

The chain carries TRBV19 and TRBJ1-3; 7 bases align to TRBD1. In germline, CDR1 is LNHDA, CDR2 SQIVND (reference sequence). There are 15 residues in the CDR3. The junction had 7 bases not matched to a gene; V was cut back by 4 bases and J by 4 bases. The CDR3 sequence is CASSRGTAQGNTIYF. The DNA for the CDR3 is TGTGCCAGTAGTAGAGGGACAGCACAAGGAAACACCATATATTTT.

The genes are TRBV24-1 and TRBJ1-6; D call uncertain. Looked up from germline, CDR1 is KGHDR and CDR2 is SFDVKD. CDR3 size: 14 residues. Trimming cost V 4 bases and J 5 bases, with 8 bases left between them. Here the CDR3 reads CATSEAGDNSPLHF. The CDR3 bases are TGTGCCACCAGTGAGGCAGGTGATAATTCACCCCTCCACTTT.

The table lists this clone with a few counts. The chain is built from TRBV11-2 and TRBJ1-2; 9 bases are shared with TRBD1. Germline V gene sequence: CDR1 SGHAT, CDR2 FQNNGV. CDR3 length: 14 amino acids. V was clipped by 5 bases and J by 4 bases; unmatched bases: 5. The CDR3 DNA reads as TGTGCCAGCAGCAGGATGACAGGGGGCTATGGCTACACCTTC. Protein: CASSRMTGGYGYTF.

The CDR3 sequence is CASSPGTKRLDTQYF. For the CDR3, the DNA is TGTGCCAGTAGTCCAGGGACTAAGAGACTGGATACGCAGTATTTT. This chain joins TRBV19 and TRBJ2-3, with TRBD2 matching 7 bases. The germline gives CDR1 LNHDA, CDR2 SQIVND (reference sequence). The V gene end was trimmed by 5 bases and the J gene end by 6 bases; junction bases not matched to a gene: 11. The CDR3 has 15 amino acids.

The CDR3 loop is CATQDRGRNIQYF. The CDR3 DNA is TGTGCCACCCAAGACAGGGGGAGAAACATTCAGTACTTC. The chain couples TRBV28 to TRBJ2-4; 9 nucleotides align to TRBD1. The trim removed 10 bases at V and 6 bases at J, leaving 7 bases unmatched. The germline V gene encodes CDR1 MDHEN and CDR2 SYDVKM. The CDR3 extends over 13 amino acids. Supplemented by reference TRBV28 and TRBJ2-4, the full variable domain reads DVKVTQSSRYLVKRTGEKVFLECVQDMDHENMFWYRQDPGLGLRLIYFSYDVKMKEKGDIPEGYSVSREKKERFSLILESASTNQTSMYLCATQDRGRNIQYFGAGTRLSVL.

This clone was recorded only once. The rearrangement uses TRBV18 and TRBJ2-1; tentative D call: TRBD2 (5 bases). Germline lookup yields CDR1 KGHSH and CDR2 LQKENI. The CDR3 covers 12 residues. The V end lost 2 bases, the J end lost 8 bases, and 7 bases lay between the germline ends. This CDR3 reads CASSPTRDEQFF. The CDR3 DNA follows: TGTGCCAGCTCACCAACGAGGGATGAGCAGTTCTTC.

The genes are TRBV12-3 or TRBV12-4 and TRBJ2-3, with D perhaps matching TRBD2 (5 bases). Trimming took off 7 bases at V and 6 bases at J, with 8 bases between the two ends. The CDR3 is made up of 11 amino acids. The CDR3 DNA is TGTGCCAGCACCCCGGGGGATACGCAGTATTTT. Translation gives CASTPGDTQYF.

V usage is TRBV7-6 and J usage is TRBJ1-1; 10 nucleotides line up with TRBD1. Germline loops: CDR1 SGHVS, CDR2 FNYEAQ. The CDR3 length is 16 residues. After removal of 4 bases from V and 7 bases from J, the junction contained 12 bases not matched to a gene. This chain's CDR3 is CASSSGLQRTGGEAFF. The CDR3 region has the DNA TGTGCCAGCAGCTCAGGCCTTCAAAGGACAGGGGGTGAAGCTTTCTTT.

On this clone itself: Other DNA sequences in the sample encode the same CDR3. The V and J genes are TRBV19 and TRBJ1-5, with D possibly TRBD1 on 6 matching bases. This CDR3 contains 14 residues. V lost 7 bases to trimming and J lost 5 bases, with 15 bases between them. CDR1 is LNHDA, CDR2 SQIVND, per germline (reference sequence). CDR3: CASTRGGYDQPQHF. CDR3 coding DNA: TGTGCCAGTACCAGGGGAGGGTACGATCAGCCCCAGCATTTT.

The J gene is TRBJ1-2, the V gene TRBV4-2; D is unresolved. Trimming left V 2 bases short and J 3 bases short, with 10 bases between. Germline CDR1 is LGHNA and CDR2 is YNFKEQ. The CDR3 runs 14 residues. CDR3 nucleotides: TGTGCCAGCAGCCAAAGCGGCAGAGACTATGGCTACACCTTC. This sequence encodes CASSQSGRDYGYTF.

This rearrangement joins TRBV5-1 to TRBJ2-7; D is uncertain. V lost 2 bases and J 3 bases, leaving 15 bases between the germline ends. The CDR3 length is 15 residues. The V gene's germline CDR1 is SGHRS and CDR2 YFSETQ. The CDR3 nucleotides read TGCGCCAGCAGCTTATCCCCAGGCAGCTACTACGAGCAGTACTTC. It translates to CASSLSPGSYYEQYF.

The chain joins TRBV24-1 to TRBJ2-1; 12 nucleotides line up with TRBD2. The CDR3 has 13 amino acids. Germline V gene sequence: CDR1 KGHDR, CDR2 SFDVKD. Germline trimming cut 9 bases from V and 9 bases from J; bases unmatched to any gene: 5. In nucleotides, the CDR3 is TGTGCCACCGCTAGCGGGGGGGACAGTGAGCAGTTCTTC. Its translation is CATASGGDSEQFF.

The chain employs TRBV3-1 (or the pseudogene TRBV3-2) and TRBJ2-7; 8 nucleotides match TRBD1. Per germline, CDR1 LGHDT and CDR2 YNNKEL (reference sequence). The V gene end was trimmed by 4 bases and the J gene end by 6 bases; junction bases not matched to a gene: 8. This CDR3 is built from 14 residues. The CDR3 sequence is CASSPGRGQGEQYF. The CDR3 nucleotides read TGTGCCAGCAGCCCCGGGCGCGGACAGGGCGAGCAGTACTTC.

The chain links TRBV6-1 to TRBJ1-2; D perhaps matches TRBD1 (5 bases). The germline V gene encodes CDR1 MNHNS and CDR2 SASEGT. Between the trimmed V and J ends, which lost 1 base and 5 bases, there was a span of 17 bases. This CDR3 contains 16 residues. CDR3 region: CASSEVRAPGPYGYTF. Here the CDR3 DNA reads TGTGCCAGCAGTGAAGTCAGGGCCCCTGGCCCATATGGCTACACCTTC.

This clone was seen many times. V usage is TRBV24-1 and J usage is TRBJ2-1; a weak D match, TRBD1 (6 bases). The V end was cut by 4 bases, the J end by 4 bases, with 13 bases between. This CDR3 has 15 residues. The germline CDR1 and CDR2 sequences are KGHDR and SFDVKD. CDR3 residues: CATSEGGHFYNEQFF. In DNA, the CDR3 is TGTGCCACCAGTGAAGGGGGACATTTTTACAATGAGCAGTTCTTC.

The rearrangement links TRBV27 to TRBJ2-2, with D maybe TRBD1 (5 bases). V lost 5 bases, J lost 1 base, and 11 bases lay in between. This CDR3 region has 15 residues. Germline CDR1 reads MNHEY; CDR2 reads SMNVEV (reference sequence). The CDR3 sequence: CASSPQGRNTGELFF. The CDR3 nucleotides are TGTGCCAGCAGTCCTCAGGGAAGGAACACCGGGGAGCTGTTTTTT.